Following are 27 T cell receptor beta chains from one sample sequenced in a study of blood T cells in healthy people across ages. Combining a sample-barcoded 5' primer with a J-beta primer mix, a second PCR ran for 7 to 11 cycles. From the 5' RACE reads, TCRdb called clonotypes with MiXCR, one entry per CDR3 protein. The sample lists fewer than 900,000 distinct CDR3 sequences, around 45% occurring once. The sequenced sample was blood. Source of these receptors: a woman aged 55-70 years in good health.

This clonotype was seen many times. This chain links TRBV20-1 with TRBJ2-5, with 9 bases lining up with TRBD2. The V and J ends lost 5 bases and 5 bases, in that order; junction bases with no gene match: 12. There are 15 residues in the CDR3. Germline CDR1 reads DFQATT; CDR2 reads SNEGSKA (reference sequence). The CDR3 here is CSAPVSGSSAETQYF. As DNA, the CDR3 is TGCAGTGCTCCTGTTAGCGGGAGCTCGGCGGAGACCCAGTACTTC.

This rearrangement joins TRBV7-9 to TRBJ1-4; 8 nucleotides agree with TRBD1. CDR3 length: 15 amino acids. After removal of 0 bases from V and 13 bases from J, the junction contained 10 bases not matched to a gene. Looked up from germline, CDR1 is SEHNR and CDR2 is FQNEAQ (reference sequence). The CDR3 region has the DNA TGTGCCAGCAGCTTAGCGGGGACAGGTCCTCTAAGACTGTTTTTT. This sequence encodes CASSLAGTGPLRLFF.

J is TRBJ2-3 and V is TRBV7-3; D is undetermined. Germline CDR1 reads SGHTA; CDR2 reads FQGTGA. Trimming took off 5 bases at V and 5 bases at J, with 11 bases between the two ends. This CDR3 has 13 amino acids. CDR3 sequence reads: CASSALSGDTQYF. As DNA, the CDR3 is TGTGCCAGCAGCGCCCTCTCGGGAGATACGCAGTATTTT.

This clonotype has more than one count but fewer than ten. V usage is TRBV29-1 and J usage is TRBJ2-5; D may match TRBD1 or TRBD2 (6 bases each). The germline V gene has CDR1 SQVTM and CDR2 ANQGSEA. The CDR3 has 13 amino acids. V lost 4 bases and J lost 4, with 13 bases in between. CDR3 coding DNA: TGCAGCGTTGGAAAAGGGGGGCGAGAGACCCAGTACTTC. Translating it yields CSVGKGGRETQYF.

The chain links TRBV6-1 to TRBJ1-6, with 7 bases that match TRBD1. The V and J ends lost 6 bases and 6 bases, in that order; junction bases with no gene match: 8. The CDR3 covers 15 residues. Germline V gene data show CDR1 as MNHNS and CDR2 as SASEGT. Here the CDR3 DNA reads TGTGCCAGCAGCCGGACAGGCACCCTTAATTCACCCCTCCACTTT. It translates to CASSRTGTLNSPLHF.

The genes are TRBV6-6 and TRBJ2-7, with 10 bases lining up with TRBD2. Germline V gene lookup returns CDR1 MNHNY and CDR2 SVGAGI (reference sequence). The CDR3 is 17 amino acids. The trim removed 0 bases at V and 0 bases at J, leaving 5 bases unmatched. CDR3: CASSYSTSGTSSYEQYF. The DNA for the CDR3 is TGTGCCAGCAGTTACTCTACTAGCGGGACGAGCTCCTACGAGCAGTACTTC.

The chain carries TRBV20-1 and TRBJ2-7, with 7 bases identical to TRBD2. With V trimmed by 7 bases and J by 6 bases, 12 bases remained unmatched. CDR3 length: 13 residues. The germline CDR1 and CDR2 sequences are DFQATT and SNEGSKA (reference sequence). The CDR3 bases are TGCAGTGGAGTGGGGACTATCCCTGCCGAGCAGTACTTC. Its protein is CSGVGTIPAEQYF.

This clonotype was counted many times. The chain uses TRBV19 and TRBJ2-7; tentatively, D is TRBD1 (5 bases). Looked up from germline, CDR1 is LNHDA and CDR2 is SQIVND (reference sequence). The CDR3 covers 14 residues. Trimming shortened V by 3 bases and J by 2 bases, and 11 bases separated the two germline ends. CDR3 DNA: TGTGCCAGTAGTATCGGCCCAGGGCCCTACGAGCAGTACTTC. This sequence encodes CASSIGPGPYEQYF.

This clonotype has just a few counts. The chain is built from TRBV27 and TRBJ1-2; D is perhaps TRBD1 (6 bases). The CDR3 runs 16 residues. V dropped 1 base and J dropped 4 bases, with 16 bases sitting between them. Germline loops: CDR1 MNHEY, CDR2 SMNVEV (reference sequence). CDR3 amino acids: CASSLFAGGGSYGYTF. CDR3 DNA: TGTGCCAGCAGTTTATTCGCGGGGGGCGGTAGCTATGGCTACACCTTC.

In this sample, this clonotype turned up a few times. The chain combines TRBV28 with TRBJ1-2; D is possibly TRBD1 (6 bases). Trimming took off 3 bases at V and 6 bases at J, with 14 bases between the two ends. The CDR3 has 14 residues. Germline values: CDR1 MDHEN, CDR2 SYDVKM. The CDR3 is CASSLRGARDGYTF. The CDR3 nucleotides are TGTGCCAGCAGTTTGAGGGGGGCGCGGGATGGCTACACCTTC.

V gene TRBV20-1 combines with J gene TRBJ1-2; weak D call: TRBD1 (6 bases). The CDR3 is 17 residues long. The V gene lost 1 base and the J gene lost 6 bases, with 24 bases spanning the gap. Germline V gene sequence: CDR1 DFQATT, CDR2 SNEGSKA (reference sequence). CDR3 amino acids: CSARVSGGRGITHGYTF. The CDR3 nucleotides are TGCAGTGCTAGAGTGTCTGGGGGCCGGGGAATAACTCATGGCTACACCTTC.

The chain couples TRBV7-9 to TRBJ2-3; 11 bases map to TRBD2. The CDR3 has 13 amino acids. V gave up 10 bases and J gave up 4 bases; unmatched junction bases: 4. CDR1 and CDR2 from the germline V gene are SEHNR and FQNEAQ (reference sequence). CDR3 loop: CANGLAGPDTQYF. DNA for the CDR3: TGTGCCAACGGACTAGCGGGTCCAGATACGCAGTATTTT.

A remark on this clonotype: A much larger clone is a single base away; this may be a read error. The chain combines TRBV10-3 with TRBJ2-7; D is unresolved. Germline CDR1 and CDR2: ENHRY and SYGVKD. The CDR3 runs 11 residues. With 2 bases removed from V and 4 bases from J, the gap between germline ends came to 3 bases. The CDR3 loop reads CAISEGYEQYF. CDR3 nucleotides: TGTGCCATCAGTGAGGGATACGAGCAGTACTTC.

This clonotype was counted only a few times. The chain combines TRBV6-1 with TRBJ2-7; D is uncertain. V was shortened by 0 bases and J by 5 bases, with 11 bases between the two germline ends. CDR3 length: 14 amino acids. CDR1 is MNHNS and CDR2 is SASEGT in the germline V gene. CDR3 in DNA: TGTGCCAGCAGTGAAGCAGGCCAGAGCAACGAGCAGTACTTC. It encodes CASSEAGQSNEQYF.

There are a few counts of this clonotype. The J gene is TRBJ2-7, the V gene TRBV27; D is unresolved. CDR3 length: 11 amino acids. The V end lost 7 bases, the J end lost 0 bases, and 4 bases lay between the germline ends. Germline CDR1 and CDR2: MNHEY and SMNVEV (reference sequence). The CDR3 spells CASTNSYEQYF. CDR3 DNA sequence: TGTGCCAGCACCAACTCCTACGAGCAGTACTTC.

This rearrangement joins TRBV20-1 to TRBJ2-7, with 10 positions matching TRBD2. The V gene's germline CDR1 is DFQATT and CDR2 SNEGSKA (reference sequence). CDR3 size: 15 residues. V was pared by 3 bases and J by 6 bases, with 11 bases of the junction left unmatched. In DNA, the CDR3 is TGCAGTGCTAGGGATATAGCGGGAGGAGGGTTCGAGCAGTACTTC. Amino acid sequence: CSARDIAGGGFEQYF.

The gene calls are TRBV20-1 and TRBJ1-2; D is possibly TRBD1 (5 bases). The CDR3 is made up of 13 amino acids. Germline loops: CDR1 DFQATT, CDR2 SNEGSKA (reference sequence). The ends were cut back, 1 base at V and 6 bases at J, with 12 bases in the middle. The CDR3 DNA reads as TGCAGTGCTAGAGTCGCAAGGGGCCATGGCTACACCTTC. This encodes CSARVARGHGYTF.

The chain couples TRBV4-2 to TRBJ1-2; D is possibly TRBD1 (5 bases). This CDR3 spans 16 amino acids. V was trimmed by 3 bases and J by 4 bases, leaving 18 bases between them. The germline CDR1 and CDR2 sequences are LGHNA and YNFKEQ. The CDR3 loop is CASSQQAGPTVYGYTF. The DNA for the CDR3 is TGTGCCAGCAGCCAGCAAGCGGGACCGACCGTCTATGGCTACACCTTC.

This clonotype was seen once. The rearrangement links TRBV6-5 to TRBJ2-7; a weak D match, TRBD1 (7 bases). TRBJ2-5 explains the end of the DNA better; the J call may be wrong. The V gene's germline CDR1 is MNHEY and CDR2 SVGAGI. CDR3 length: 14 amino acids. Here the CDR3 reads CASTRPGGRETQYF. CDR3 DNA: TGTGCCAGCACTCGCCCAGGGGGGAGGGAGACCCAGTACTTC.

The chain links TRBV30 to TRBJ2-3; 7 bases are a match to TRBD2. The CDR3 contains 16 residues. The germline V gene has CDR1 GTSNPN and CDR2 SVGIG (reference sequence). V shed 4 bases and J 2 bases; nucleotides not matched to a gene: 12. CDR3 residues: CAWTTRGRAITDTQYF. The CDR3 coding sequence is TGTGCCTGGACCACACGGGGGAGGGCCATCACAGATACGCAGTATTTT.

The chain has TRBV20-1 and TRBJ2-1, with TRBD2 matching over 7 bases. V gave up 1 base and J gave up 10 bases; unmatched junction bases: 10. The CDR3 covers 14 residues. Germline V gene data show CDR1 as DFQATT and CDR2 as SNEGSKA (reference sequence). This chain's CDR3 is CSARVRGRAGEQFF. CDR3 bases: TGCAGTGCTAGAGTTCGTGGGAGGGCCGGGGAGCAGTTCTTC.

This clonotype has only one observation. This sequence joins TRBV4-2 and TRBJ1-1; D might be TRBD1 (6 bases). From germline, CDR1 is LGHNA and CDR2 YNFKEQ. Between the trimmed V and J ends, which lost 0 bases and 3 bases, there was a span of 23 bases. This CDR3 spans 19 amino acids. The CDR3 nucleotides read TGTGCCAGCAGCCAAGATCCCGGGGGGCTGAGGTTGATGGACACTGAAGCTTTCTTT. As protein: CASSQDPGGLRLMDTEAFF.

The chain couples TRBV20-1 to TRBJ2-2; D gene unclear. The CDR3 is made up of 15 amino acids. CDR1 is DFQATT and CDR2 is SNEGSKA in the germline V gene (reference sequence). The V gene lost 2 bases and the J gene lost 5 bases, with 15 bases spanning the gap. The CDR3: CSARLSPPQTGELFF. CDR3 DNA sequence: TGCAGTGCTAGATTGTCCCCCCCACAAACCGGGGAGCTGTTTTTT.

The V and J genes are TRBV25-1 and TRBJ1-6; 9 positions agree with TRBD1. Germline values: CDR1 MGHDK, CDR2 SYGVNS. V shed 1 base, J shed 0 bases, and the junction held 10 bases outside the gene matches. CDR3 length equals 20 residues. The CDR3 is CASSEFRGQGFGSYNSPLHF. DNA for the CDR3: TGTGCCAGCAGTGAATTTCGGGGACAGGGTTTCGGCTCCTATAATTCACCCCTCCACTTT. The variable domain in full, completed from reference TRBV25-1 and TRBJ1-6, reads EADIYQTPRYLVIGTGKKITLECSQTMGHDKMYWYQQDPGMELHLIHYSYGVNSTEKGDLSSESTVSRIRTEHFPLTLESARPSHTSQYLCASSEFRGQGFGSYNSPLHFGNGTRLTVT.

CDR3 in amino acids: CAIRLGTSRNNEQFF. The CDR3 coding sequence is TGTGCCATCAGACTAGGGACTAGCAGAAACAATGAGCAGTTCTTC. The chain has TRBV10-3 and TRBJ2-1, with 9 bases identical to TRBD2. V gave up 6 bases and J gave up 5 bases; unmatched junction bases: 8. Germline values: CDR1 ENHRY, CDR2 SYGVKD. The CDR3 has 15 amino acids.

CDR3: CASSGQRDNSPLHF. The CDR3 nucleotides read TGTGCCAGCAGTGGACAGCGGGATAATTCACCCCTCCACTTT. This chain connects TRBV2 to TRBJ1-6, with D possibly being TRBD1 (5 bases). There are 14 residues in the CDR3. Germline CDR1 is SNHLY and CDR2 is FYNNEI. With 4 bases removed from V and 5 bases from J, the gap between germline ends came to 9 bases.

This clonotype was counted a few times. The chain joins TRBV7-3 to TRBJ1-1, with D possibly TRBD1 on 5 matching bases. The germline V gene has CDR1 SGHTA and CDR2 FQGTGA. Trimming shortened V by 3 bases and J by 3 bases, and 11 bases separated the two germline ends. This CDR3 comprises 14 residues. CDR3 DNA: TGTGCCAGCAGCTTCAGGGTGGGCGACACTGAAGCTTTCTTT. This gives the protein CASSFRVGDTEAFF.